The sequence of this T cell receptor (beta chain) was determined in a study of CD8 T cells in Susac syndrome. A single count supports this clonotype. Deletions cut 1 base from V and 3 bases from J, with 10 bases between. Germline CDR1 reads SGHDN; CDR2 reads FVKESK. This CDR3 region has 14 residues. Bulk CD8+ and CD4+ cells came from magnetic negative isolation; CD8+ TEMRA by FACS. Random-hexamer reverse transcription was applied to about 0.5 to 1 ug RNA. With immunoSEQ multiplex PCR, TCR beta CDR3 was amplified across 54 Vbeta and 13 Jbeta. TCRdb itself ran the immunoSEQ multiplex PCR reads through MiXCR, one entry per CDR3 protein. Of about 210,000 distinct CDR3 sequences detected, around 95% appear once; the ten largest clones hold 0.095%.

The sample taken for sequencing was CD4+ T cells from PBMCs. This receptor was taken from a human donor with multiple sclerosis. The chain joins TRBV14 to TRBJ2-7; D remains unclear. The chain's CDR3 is CASSQAGPRYEQYF. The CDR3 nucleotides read TGTGCCAGCAGCCAAGCCGGGCCCCGCTACGAGCAGTACTTC.